The 29 T cell receptor beta chains below all came from one sample that was sequenced in a study of vaccination and CD4 T cells after COVID-19. These TCRs are of unknown antigen specificity. Stated treatment: roughly 11-day PBMC culture with coronavirus spike peptide pools or control peptides (ViraFEST assay). Gathering of the CD4+ T cells, from the unexposed donor, took place before the COVID-19 pandemic (2011-2018). Cultured CD4+ T cell DNA underwent sequencing with the Oncomine TCR Beta short-read assay. TCRdb fed the PCR reads into MiXCR, producing one record per CDR3 protein. The sample includes 4,500 to 6,500 distinct CDR3 sequences, about three fifths seen only once; the top ten take less than 55%. The specimen was CD4+ T cells from blood, cultured in vitro. All receptors derive from a human donor in good health.

This clonotype has a single count. J is TRBJ1-5 and V is TRBV20-1; perhaps TRBD1 as D (5 bases). V lost 5 bases to trimming and J lost 0 bases, with 11 bases between them. Germline lookup yields CDR1 DFQATT and CDR2 SNEGSKA (reference sequence). CDR3 length: 14 amino acids. CDR3: CSAGGLDSNQPQHF. The CDR3 DNA reads as TGCAGTGCTGGGGGACTCGATAGCAATCAGCCCCAGCATTTT.

This clonotype was seen a few times. J is TRBJ2-3 and V is TRBV10-3, with 10 bases fitting TRBD2. Unmatched junction bases numbered 3, after V lost 3 bases and J lost 3 bases. The CDR3 length is 15 residues. The germline CDR1 and CDR2 sequences are ENHRY and SYGVKD. CDR3 protein: CAISDSGRVTDTQYF. Written as DNA, the CDR3 is TGTGCCATCAGTGACAGCGGGAGGGTTACAGATACGCAGTATTTT.

The chain recombines TRBV18 with TRBJ2-7, with D unclear. The CDR3 is made up of 11 amino acids. Germline V gene sequence: CDR1 KGHSH, CDR2 LQKENI. V was clipped by 4 bases and J by 3 bases, with 4 bases between them. This CDR3 is CASSRSYEQYF. CDR3 sequence (DNA): TGTGCCAGCTCACGTAGCTACGAGCAGTACTTC.

The J gene is TRBJ1-1, the V gene TRBV20-1; D might be TRBD1 (5 bases). The CDR3 length is 14 residues. Germline values: CDR1 DFQATT, CDR2 SNEGSKA (reference sequence). The DNA of the CDR3 is TGCAGCACCAACTGGGGGTTCATCAGCACTGAAGCTTTCTTT. Translating it yields CSTNWGFISTEAFF.

This clonotype has more than one count but fewer than ten. The chain couples TRBV15 to TRBJ1-5, with 8 bases fitting TRBD1. The CDR3 is made up of 16 amino acids. From germline, CDR1 is LNHNV and CDR2 YYDKDF (reference sequence). Trimming at V came to 1 base and at J to 1 base, leaving 3 bases not matched to a gene. The CDR3 nucleotides are TGTGCCACCAGCAGAGGAAGGACAGGGAGCAATCAGCCCCAGCATTTT. This gives the protein CATSRGRTGSNQPQHF.

This chain uses TRBV20-1 with TRBJ2-1, with 7 positions matching TRBD2. Trimming took 0 bases from V and 4 from J; bases not matched to a gene: 9. Germline V gene sequence: CDR1 DFQATT, CDR2 SNEGSKA (reference sequence). This CDR3 has 16 residues. The CDR3, as DNA: TGCAGTGCTAGAGATGCGATAGCGGGCCTTTACAATGAGCAGTTCTTC. Amino acid sequence: CSARDAIAGLYNEQFF.

The genes are TRBV10-3 and TRBJ1-1; D unclear. CDR3 length equals 12 residues. In germline, CDR1 is ENHRY, CDR2 SYGVKD. V was shortened by 8 bases and J by 2 bases, with 9 bases between the two germline ends. The CDR3 protein is CAIRDGNTEAFF. The CDR3 nucleotides are TGTGCCATCCGAGACGGTAACACTGAAGCTTTCTTT.

V gene TRBV6-1 combines with J gene TRBJ1-5; TRBD1 agrees at 7 bases. The germline V gene encodes CDR1 MNHNS and CDR2 SASEGT. This CDR3 is built from 15 residues. The V and J ends lost 6 bases and 2 bases, in that order; junction bases with no gene match: 7. Here the CDR3 DNA reads TGTGCCAGCAGCCGCGGAGGGGGCGGCAATCAGCCCCAGCATTTT. Its protein is CASSRGGGGNQPQHF.

The rearrangement joins TRBV19 to TRBJ2-3, with TRBD1 matching 7 bases. This CDR3 is built from 14 residues. The germline CDR1 and CDR2 sequences are LNHDA and SQIVND (reference sequence). With V trimmed by 5 bases and J by 1 base, 3 bases remained unmatched. The CDR3 coding sequence is TGTGCCAGTAGTGCTACAGGGGGCACAGATACGCAGTATTTT. Amino acids: CASSATGGTDTQYF.

This chain connects TRBV6-2 or TRBV6-3 to TRBJ2-7; D is undetermined. CDR1 and CDR2 (germline): MNHEY, SVGEGT. This CDR3 comprises 14 residues. V lost 0 bases to trimming and J lost 3 bases, with 9 bases between them. CDR3 loop: CASSYSTPLYEQYF. The CDR3 nucleotides read TGTGCCAGCAGTTACTCGACTCCCCTCTACGAGCAGTACTTC.

The chain uses TRBV6-5 and TRBJ2-3; tentative D call: TRBD2 (7 bases). Germline CDR1 and CDR2: MNHEY and SVGAGI. The CDR3 has 13 amino acids. V lost 4 bases and J 4 bases, leaving 9 bases between the germline ends. The CDR3 DNA reads TGTGCCAGCAGTTGGGGGGGCCCAGATACGCAGTATTTT. This gives the protein CASSWGGPDTQYF.

This chain connects TRBV6-1 to TRBJ1-6, with TRBD1 as a possible D gene (5 bases). The CDR3 runs 16 residues. Germline CDR1 MNHNS, CDR2 SASEGT. Trimming took off 5 bases at V and 7 bases at J, with 18 bases between the two ends. CDR3 nucleotides: TGTGCCAGCAGTCGTCAATCCGGGACGGTGAATTCACCCCTCCACTTT. As protein: CASSRQSGTVNSPLHF.

The genes are TRBV30 and TRBJ1-5, with D maybe TRBD1 (6 bases). This CDR3 has 16 residues. Germline values: CDR1 GTSNPN, CDR2 SVGIG (reference sequence). Trimming cost V 3 bases and J 0 bases, with 15 bases left between them. CDR3 nucleotide sequence: TGTGCCTGGAGACCAAAGGGACAACTTAGCAATCAGCCCCAGCATTTT. It is translated as CAWRPKGQLSNQPQHF.

The chain has TRBV7-2 and TRBJ2-7; 10 positions match TRBD2. From germline, CDR1 is SGHTA and CDR2 FQGNSA. Trimming took 2 bases from V and 1 from J; bases not matched to a gene: 8. The CDR3 spans 17 residues. CDR3 coding DNA: TGTGCCAGCAGCTTAACGCGGGGACTAGCGAGGTCCTACGAGCAGTACTTC. The encoded protein is CASSLTRGLARSYEQYF.

This clonotype was seen just once. The CDR3 protein is CASSLGWFGVAVYEQYF. The CDR3 region has the DNA TGTGCCAGCAGTTTAGGTTGGTTCGGGGTGGCAGTCTACGAGCAGTACTTC. The chain recombines TRBV28 with TRBJ2-7; D may be TRBD2 (5 bases). Trimming stripped 2 bases from V and 3 bases from J, with 20 bases between. The CDR3 is made up of 17 amino acids. The germline gives CDR1 MDHEN, CDR2 SYDVKM.

The rearrangement joins TRBV11-2 to TRBJ1-2, with D possibly TRBD1 on 6 matching bases. Between the trimmed V and J ends, which lost 3 bases and 2 bases, there was a span of 13 bases. This CDR3 spans 15 amino acids. CDR1 is SGHAT, CDR2 FQNNGV, per germline. This CDR3 reads CASSFPRGPNYGYTF. DNA for the CDR3: TGTGCCAGCAGCTTCCCCAGGGGTCCGAACTATGGCTACACCTTC.

This clonotype was counted a few times. The CDR3 nucleotides read TGTGCCGTTGCCGGGGCTAGCGGGAGTGGTTACGAGCAGTACTTC. It encodes CAVAGASGSGYEQYF. The chain has TRBV7-2 and TRBJ2-7; 10 bases fit TRBD2. The length of the CDR3 is 15 residues. Germline V CDR1 and CDR2: SGHTA, FQGNSA. The V gene end was trimmed by 11 bases and the J gene end by 4 bases; junction bases not matched to a gene: 14.

The chain has TRBV2 and TRBJ2-1; 7 bases are shared with TRBD1. Germline-derived CDR1 and CDR2 are SNHLY and FYNNEI. Germline trimming cut 3 bases from V and 0 bases from J; bases unmatched to any gene: 2. The CDR3 sequence is 15 residues long. The CDR3 bases are TGTGCCAGCAGTGATGACAGGGTCTCCTACAATGAGCAGTTCTTC. This gives the protein CASSDDRVSYNEQFF. Supplemented by reference TRBV2 and TRBJ2-1, the full variable domain reads EPEVTQTPSHQVTQMGQEVILRCVPISNHLYFYWYRQILGQKVEFLVSFYNNEISEKSEIFDDQFSVERPDGSNFTLKIRSTKLEDSAMYFCASSDDRVSYNEQFFGPGTRLTVL.

This sequence joins TRBV6-5 and TRBJ1-2; the D is unclear. The CDR3 has 15 residues. The germline CDR1 and CDR2 sequences are MNHEY and SVGAGI. V was shortened by 2 bases and J by 1 base, with 11 bases between the two germline ends. CDR3 region: CASSYGEAINYGYTF. The CDR3 DNA sequence: TGTGCCAGCAGTTACGGGGAGGCGATTAACTATGGCTACACCTTC.

The CDR3 DNA is TGCGCCAGCAGCCAGCCAGGGTTCAATCAGCCCCAGCATTTT. Encoded protein: CASSQPGFNQPQHF. V is TRBV4-1 and J is TRBJ1-5; D possibly corresponds to TRBD1 (5 bases). Trimming pared 3 bases from V and 3 bases from J, leaving 9 bases between. CDR3 length: 14 residues. Germline V lookup: CDR1 MGHRA, CDR2 YSYEKL.

CDR3 loop: CAWSVQGAGSNQPQHF. Here the CDR3 DNA reads TGTGCCTGGAGTGTACAAGGAGCAGGTAGCAATCAGCCCCAGCATTTT. The chain joins TRBV30 to TRBJ1-5, with D unclear. The germline V and J ends were trimmed by 0 bases and 0 bases, with 12 bases remaining between them. Germline V gene lookup returns CDR1 GTSNPN and CDR2 SVGIG (reference sequence). The length of the CDR3 is 16 residues. The whole variable domain, remainder taken from reference TRBV30 and TRBJ1-5, is SQTIHQWPATLVQPVGSPLSLECTVEGTSNPNLYWYRQAAGRGLQLLFYSVGIGQISSEVPQNLSASRPQDRQFILSSKKLLLSDSGFYLCAWSVQGAGSNQPQHFGDGTRLSIL.

This clonotype was counted between two and nine times. The chain employs TRBV5-1 and TRBJ1-6; D possibly corresponds to TRBD1 (6 bases). The V gene's germline CDR1 is SGHRS and CDR2 YFSETQ. Trimming took off 7 bases at V and 4 bases at J, with 12 bases between the two ends. The length of the CDR3 is 14 residues. Written as DNA, the CDR3 is TGCGCCAGCCGATTGAGGGGGTATAATTCACCCCTCCACTTT. Its translation: CASRLRGYNSPLHF.

The chain joins TRBV19 to TRBJ2-3; 8 bases map to TRBD2. The CDR3 covers 14 residues. With V trimmed by 8 bases and J by 6 bases, 10 bases remained unmatched. Per germline, CDR1 LNHDA and CDR2 SQIVND (reference sequence). The CDR3 spells CASSAGGPLDTQYF. The CDR3 DNA reads TGTGCCAGTTCCGCGGGGGGACCGCTTGATACGCAGTATTTT.

The chain combines TRBV7-2 with TRBJ2-1, with 9 nucleotides matching TRBD1. With 4 bases clipped from V and 10 bases from J, the junction kept 5 bases outside the gene matches. Germline assignment: CDR1 SGHTA and CDR2 FQGNSA. CDR3 size: 13 residues. CDR3 residues: CASSYPQGAEQFF. The CDR3 region has the DNA TGTGCCAGCAGCTACCCACAGGGGGCGGAGCAGTTCTTC.

The rearrangement links TRBV7-2 to TRBJ2-7, with unresolved D. The CDR3 covers 15 residues. Trimming stripped 1 base from V and 0 bases from J, with 10 bases between. Germline CDR1 and CDR2: SGHTA and FQGNSA. This chain's CDR3 is CASSLVAGVSYEQYF. CDR3 nucleotides: TGTGCCAGCAGCTTAGTCGCAGGAGTCTCCTACGAGCAGTACTTC. Filled out from reference TRBV7-2 and TRBJ2-7, the complete variable domain reads GAGVSQSPSNKVTEKGKDVELRCDPISGHTALYWYRQSLGQGLEFLIYFQGNSAPDKSGLPSDRFSAERTGGSVSTLTIQRTQQEDSAVYLCASSLVAGVSYEQYFGPGTRLTVT.

The V gene is TRBV7-2, the J gene TRBJ2-2; D possibly corresponds to TRBD1 (6 bases). The ends were cut back, 5 bases at V and 3 bases at J, with 16 bases in the middle. CDR1 SGHTA and CDR2 FQGNSA come from the germline V gene. The CDR3 loop spans 16 amino acids. Here the CDR3 DNA reads TGTGCCAGCAGCGTCCGGGACATCATCTACACCGGGGAGCTGTTTTTT. This codes for CASSVRDIIYTGELFF.

This clonotype was detected a few times. The chain has TRBV27 and TRBJ1-2; D ambiguous. Trimming cost V 6 bases and J 2 bases, with 13 bases left between them. CDR3 size: 14 residues. Germline V gene lookup returns CDR1 MNHEY and CDR2 SMNVEV (reference sequence). As DNA, the CDR3 is TGTGCCAGCAGGCCGTGGAATGTAAACTATGGCTACACCTTC. Translation gives CASRPWNVNYGYTF.

The chain is built from TRBV15 and TRBJ1-3; no definite D call. This CDR3 comprises 15 residues. The V gene lost 8 bases and the J gene lost 0 bases, with 14 bases spanning the gap. Germline lookup yields CDR1 LNHNV and CDR2 YYDKDF (reference sequence). CDR3 in amino acids: CATGATGSSGNTIYF. As DNA, the CDR3 is TGTGCCACCGGAGCGACGGGAAGCTCTGGAAACACCATATATTTT. Full variable domain (outside the CDR3, taken from reference TRBV15 and TRBJ1-3): DAMVIQNPRYQVTQFGKPVTLSCSQTLNHNVMYWYQQKSSQAPKLLFHYYDKDFNNEADTPDNFQSRRPNTSFCFLDIRSPGLGDTAMYLCATGATGSSGNTIYFGEGSWLTVV.

V and J are TRBV12-3 or TRBV12-4 and TRBJ2-4; 8 nucleotides match TRBD2. J was trimmed by 9 bases and V by 9 bases; bases with no gene match: 10. The CDR3 contains 13 residues. The CDR3, as DNA: TGTGCCAGTAGTGAGCGGGAGAGGACCATTCAGTACTTC. It is translated as CASSERERTIQYF.